This passage covers 31 T cell receptor beta chains from one sample sequenced in a study of immune evolution from preneoplasia to lung adenocarcinoma. Sequencing was performed with immunoSEQ multiplex PCR; in TCRdb, only in-frame clones are kept and a portion is missing. The data show around 10,000 clones, with roughly three quarters seen just once and approximately 28% held by the top ten. The sequencing sample was made of FFPE normal lung tissue adjacent to the tumor. The origin of the receptors is a person between 60 and 69 years old with lung adenocarcinoma. Some clones in this sample may be carry-over from other donors' samples.

The chain carries TRBV19 and TRBJ1-1; no definite D call. Germline V gene data show CDR1 as LNHDA and CDR2 as SQIVND (reference sequence). The length of the CDR3 is 12 residues. The CDR3 DNA is TGTGTATCTAAAACCCGGGTGGGTGAAGCTTTCTTT. This codes for CVSKTRVGEAFF.

This chain links TRBV7-6 with TRBJ2-7, with TRBD2 matching over 7 bases. The CDR3 sequence is 15 residues long. V lost 1 base and J lost 3; bases outside the gene matches: 6. In germline, CDR1 is SGHVS, CDR2 FNYEAQ. The CDR3 DNA reads as TGTGCCAGCAGCTTAGTTAACCTAGCGGACTACGAGCAGTACTTC. Encoded protein: CASSLVNLADYEQYF.

This clone appeared a single time. The chain is built from TRBV6-1 and TRBJ1-3; no definite D call. Germline CDR1 MNHNS, CDR2 SASEGT. Trimming cost V 6 bases and J 0 bases, with 9 bases left between them. This CDR3 comprises 14 residues. In DNA, the CDR3 is TGTGCCAGCAGCACCTGGGGCTCTGGAAACACCATATATTTT. This translates into CASSTWGSGNTIYF.

This clone appeared a few times. The gene calls are TRBV28 and TRBJ1-2; no clear D gene. V lost 8 bases to trimming and J lost 4 bases, with 11 bases between them. This CDR3 comprises 12 residues. Per the germline V gene, CDR1 is MDHEN and CDR2 is SYDVKM. The CDR3 sequence: CASDGLSYGYTF. The CDR3 DNA reads TGTGCCAGCGATGGACTCTCCTATGGCTACACCTTC.

Only a few counts were recorded for this clone. The CDR3 nucleotides are TGTGCCAGCTCACCGGGACGGGTAGACACCATATATTTT. The encoded protein is CASSPGRVDTIYF. The chain has TRBV18 and TRBJ1-3; a possible D gene is TRBD1 (5 bases). Trimming took off 3 bases at V and 8 bases at J, with 11 bases between the two ends. Germline CDR1 and CDR2: KGHSH and LQKENI. CDR3 length equals 13 residues.

The chain joins TRBV7-2 to TRBJ2-5, with 14 bases identical to TRBD2. The ends lost 5 bases at V and 5 bases at J; junction bases unmatched: 7. The V gene's germline CDR1 is SGHTA and CDR2 FQGNSA. The CDR3 length is 16 residues. The CDR3 region has the DNA TGTGCCAGCAGCCGGGGACTAGCGGGAGCTCGGGAGACCCAGTACTTC. It translates to CASSRGLAGARETQYF.

The CDR3 region is CAWSVSGATGVQYF. In nucleotides, the CDR3 is TGTGCCTGGAGTGTCTCCGGGGCCACAGGGGTTCAGTACTTC. The chain is built from TRBV30 and TRBJ2-4, with 7 nucleotides matching TRBD1. Trimming removed 0 bases from V and 11 bases from J; junction bases left unmatched: 10. This CDR3 is 14 amino acids long. The germline V gene has CDR1 GTSNPN and CDR2 SVGIG (reference sequence).

The chain links TRBV28 to TRBJ2-5; D is perhaps TRBD2 (7 bases). V was trimmed by 5 bases and J by 8 bases, leaving 21 bases between them. The length of the CDR3 is 15 residues. From germline, CDR1 is MDHEN and CDR2 SYDVKM. CDR3 residues: CASSPPGAGADTQYF. The DNA of the CDR3 is TGTGCCAGCAGTCCCCCGGGGGCGGGGGCAGATACCCAGTACTTC. The full variable domain, with the rest looked up from reference TRBV28 and TRBJ2-5, is DVKVTQSSRYLVKRTGEKVFLECVQDMDHENMFWYRQDPGLGLRLIYFSYDVKMKEKGDIPEGYSVSREKKERFSLILESASTNQTSMYLCASSPPGAGADTQYFGPGTRLLVL.

CDR3 loop: CSVAREVGYTF. CDR3 DNA sequence: TGCAGCGTTGCACGGGAGGTTGGCTACACCTTC. V usage is TRBV29-1 and J usage is TRBJ1-2; D gene unclear. Between the trimmed V and J ends, which lost 4 bases and 7 bases, there was a span of 10 bases. CDR3 length equals 11 residues. Germline loops: CDR1 SQVTM, CDR2 ANQGSEA.

The chain is built from TRBV11-1 and TRBJ2-2; unclear D gene. The CDR3 contains 13 residues. Germline CDR1 reads SGHAT; CDR2 reads FQDESV (reference sequence). Trimming pared 1 base from V and 7 bases from J, leaving 7 bases between. This chain's CDR3 is CASSLEPFGELFF. The CDR3 DNA reads TGTGCCAGCAGCTTAGAACCATTCGGGGAGCTGTTTTTT.

This clone was picked up a small number of times. The chain carries TRBV19 and TRBJ2-5; D perhaps matches TRBD1 (6 bases). The CDR3 is made up of 14 amino acids. CDR1 and CDR2 from the germline V gene are LNHDA and SQIVND (reference sequence). Trimming took 1 base from V and 5 from J, leaving 11 bases between them. CDR3: CASSIGGTSETQYF. CDR3 DNA: TGTGCCAGTAGTATAGGGGGGACATCTGAGACCCAGTACTTC.

The chain has TRBV6-6 and TRBJ2-3; 8 bases match TRBD2. J gave up 3 bases and V 4 bases, and 9 bases lay outside the gene matches. Germline CDR1 and CDR2: MNHNY and SVGAGI (reference sequence). This CDR3 is built from 16 residues. CDR3 loop: CASSSGMRGVTDTQYF. CDR3 DNA: TGTGCCAGCAGTTCCGGGATGCGGGGGGTAACAGATACGCAGTATTTT.

V is TRBV27 and J is TRBJ2-5, with D possibly TRBD2 on 5 matching bases. Trimming stripped 5 bases from V and 2 bases from J, with 15 bases between. Germline-derived CDR1 and CDR2 are MNHEY and SMNVEV (reference sequence). The CDR3 runs 15 residues. As DNA, the CDR3 is TGTGCCAGCAGTCCCCGGGGTTGGGGACAAGAGACCCAGTACTTC. Its protein product is CASSPRGWGQETQYF.

This chain links TRBV4-2 with TRBJ2-1; the D is unclear. The CDR3 has 12 residues. Germline V gene sequence: CDR1 LGHNA, CDR2 YNFKEQ. V lost 3 bases and J 5 bases, leaving 5 bases between the germline ends. The CDR3 loop reads CASSHRDNEQFF. CDR3 DNA: TGTGCCAGCAGCCACCGAGACAATGAGCAGTTCTTC.

The chain's CDR3 is CASSDHNYGYTF. The DNA of the CDR3 is TGTGCCAGCAGTGACCATAACTATGGCTACACCTTC. The J gene is TRBJ1-2, the V gene TRBV25-1, with D unclear. The CDR3 has 12 amino acids. V shed 3 bases and J shed 1 base, with 3 bases lying between them. Germline assignment: CDR1 MGHDK and CDR2 SYGVNS.

The rearrangement joins TRBV5-4 to TRBJ2-7; 7 bases fit TRBD1. This CDR3 contains 15 residues. Germline loops: CDR1 SGHNT, CDR2 YYREEE (reference sequence). Germline trimming cut 0 bases from V and 0 bases from J; bases unmatched to any gene: 3. The CDR3 bases are TGTGCCAGCAGCTTGGGCCGGGACAGCTCCTACGAGCAGTACTTC. Encoded protein: CASSLGRDSSYEQYF.

The chain joins TRBV4-2 to TRBJ2-1, with D perhaps matching TRBD1 (5 bases). Deletions cut 0 bases from V and 8 bases from J, with 8 bases between. Germline V gene sequence: CDR1 LGHNA, CDR2 YNFKEQ. CDR3 length: 13 residues. CDR3 protein: CASSQDAGYEQFF. DNA of the CDR3: TGTGCCAGCAGCCAAGATGCAGGGTATGAGCAGTTCTTC.

CDR3 protein: CASSPQEGFYGYTF. The CDR3 coding sequence is TGCGCCAGCAGCCCACAAGAAGGATTTTATGGCTACACCTTC. This sequence joins TRBV5-1 and TRBJ1-2, with D unclear. The CDR3 has 14 residues. Trimming took off 4 bases at V and 5 bases at J, with 15 bases between the two ends. Germline CDR1 SGHRS, CDR2 YFSETQ.

The chain couples TRBV14 to TRBJ1-1; tentative D call: TRBD1 (5 bases). The CDR3 has 19 amino acids. The V gene lost 0 bases and the J gene lost 0 bases, with 20 bases spanning the gap. Germline lookup yields CDR1 SGHDN and CDR2 FVKESK. Written as DNA, the CDR3 is TGTGCCAGCAGCCAAGAGGTGGGAGGGGATCTGCGGGTGAACACTGAAGCTTTCTTT. This codes for CASSQEVGGDLRVNTEAFF.

This sequence joins TRBV5-1 and TRBJ2-1, with D unresolved. V was clipped by 1 base and J by 3 bases, with 8 bases between them. Germline V CDR1 and CDR2: SGHRS, YFSETQ. This CDR3 is built from 14 residues. This CDR3 is CASSLQELYNEQFF. The CDR3 region has the DNA TGCGCCAGCAGCTTGCAGGAGCTCTACAATGAGCAGTTCTTC.

V usage is TRBV29-1 and J usage is TRBJ2-3; 7 bases align to TRBD2. The CDR3 sequence is 15 residues long. The V segment lost 3 bases and the J segment 2 bases; nucleotides outside the gene matches: 8. Per germline, CDR1 SQVTM and CDR2 ANQGSEA. The CDR3 DNA sequence: TGCAGCGTTGAGGGGGGGGAGGGTATCACAGATACGCAGTATTTT. It specifies CSVEGGEGITDTQYF.

CDR3 coding DNA: TGTGCCAGCAGCCCCGGGGAGCGGGAGTTTACAGAGACCCAGTACTTC. It specifies CASSPGEREFTETQYF. The chain joins TRBV28 to TRBJ2-5; 8 bases are a match to TRBD2. V lost 6 bases and J lost 4; bases outside the gene matches: 13. There are 16 residues in the CDR3. Germline V gene sequence: CDR1 MDHEN, CDR2 SYDVKM.

This chain joins TRBV2 and TRBJ1-2, with 8 positions matching TRBD1. Germline V gene lookup returns CDR1 SNHLY and CDR2 FYNNEI. The V gene end was trimmed by 5 bases and the J gene end by 4 bases; junction bases not matched to a gene: 9. This CDR3 has 15 amino acids. The CDR3 spells CASSSAGGSTYGYTF. The CDR3 DNA is TGTGCCAGCAGTTCCGCAGGGGGCTCAACCTATGGCTACACCTTC.

The CDR3 bases are TGTGCCAGCAGTCCCGGGGCCCCGGGCCGAAGGGGCTACGAGCAGTACTTC. It codes for CASSPGAPGRRGYEQYF. The V and J genes are TRBV27 and TRBJ2-7; D is tentatively TRBD1 or TRBD2 (5 bases each). Germline V CDR1 and CDR2: MNHEY, SMNVEV (reference sequence). The V end lost 5 bases, the J end lost 3 bases, and 23 bases lay between the germline ends. The CDR3 has 17 residues.

This clone was picked up a small number of times. The V gene is TRBV6-5, the J gene TRBJ2-7; D perhaps matches TRBD2 (5 bases). The germline CDR1 and CDR2 sequences are MNHEY and SVGAGI. V lost 4 bases and J 1 base, leaving 11 bases between the germline ends. The CDR3 loop spans 14 amino acids. CDR3 bases: TGTGCCAGCAGTTTGACTACAACATCCTACGAGCAGTACTTC. Amino acids: CASSLTTTSYEQYF.

The chain is built from TRBV7-7 and TRBJ2-1, with D unresolved. Germline V gives CDR1 SSHAT, CDR2 FNYEAQ (reference sequence). V lost 1 base and J 6 bases, leaving 7 bases between the germline ends. The CDR3 contains 13 residues. CDR3 loop: CASSLGIANEQFF. The CDR3 DNA follows: TGTGCCAGCAGCTTAGGCATCGCCAATGAGCAGTTCTTC.

This clone was detected a few times. The sample contains more than one DNA sequence encoding this CDR3. V gene TRBV25-1 combines with J gene TRBJ2-5; 12 bases map to TRBD2. Germline V gene data show CDR1 as MGHDK and CDR2 as SYGVNS. The CDR3 contains 15 residues. V was pared by 3 bases and J by 2 bases, with 1 base of the junction left unmatched. CDR3: CASSEGTSGQETQYF. CDR3 DNA: TGTGCCAGCAGTGAGGGGACTAGCGGGCAAGAGACCCAGTACTTC.

This chain connects TRBV5-8 to TRBJ2-7, with 8 positions matching TRBD1. J lost 0 bases, V lost 5 bases, and 7 bases had no gene match. Per germline, CDR1 SGHTS and CDR2 YDEGEE. This CDR3 has 15 residues. The CDR3 sequence: CASRSPGGGSYEQYF. As DNA, the CDR3 is TGTGCCAGCAGGTCCCCAGGGGGCGGCTCCTACGAGCAGTACTTC. Based on the CDR3 plus reference TRBV5-8 and TRBJ2-7, the full variable domain is EAGVTQSPTHLIKTRGQQATLRCSPISGHTSVYWYQQALGLGLQFLLWYDEGEERNRGNFPPRFSGRQFPNYSSELNVNALELEDSALYLCASRSPGGGSYEQYFGPGTRLTVT.

The chain links TRBV11-2 to TRBJ1-2; a weak D match, TRBD1 (5 bases). This CDR3 spans 11 amino acids. Per germline, CDR1 SGHAT and CDR2 FQNNGV. V shed 7 bases and J shed 8 bases, with 11 bases lying between them. This CDR3 reads CASTRAGGYTF. The CDR3 region has the DNA TGTGCCAGCACCAGGGCGGGGGGCTACACCTTC. Full variable domain (outside the CDR3, taken from reference TRBV11-2 and TRBJ1-2): EAGVAQSPRYKIIEKRQSVAFWCNPISGHATLYWYQQILGQGPKLLIQFQNNGVVDDSQLPKDRFSAERLKGVDSTLKIQPAKLEDSAVYLCASTRAGGYTFGSGTRLTVV.

The sample holds a few counts of this clone. V is TRBV7-9 and J is TRBJ2-7, with 9 bases aligning to TRBD2. The ends lost 0 bases at V and 2 bases at J; junction bases unmatched: 2. The CDR3 has 15 residues. Per the germline V gene, CDR1 is SEHNR and CDR2 is FQNEAQ (reference sequence). The CDR3 loop is CASSLAAGGAYEQYF. CDR3 nucleotide sequence: TGTGCCAGCAGCTTAGCGGCGGGAGGGGCCTACGAGCAGTACTTC.

The chain links TRBV5-1 to TRBJ2-2; D not certain. The CDR3 runs 14 residues. Trimming removed 2 bases at V and 6 bases at J, with 11 bases between. The V gene's germline CDR1 is SGHRS and CDR2 YFSETQ. The CDR3 nucleotides read TGCGCCAGCAGCTTCTTCCCCGACGCCGGGGAGCTGTTTTTT. This encodes CASSFFPDAGELFF.